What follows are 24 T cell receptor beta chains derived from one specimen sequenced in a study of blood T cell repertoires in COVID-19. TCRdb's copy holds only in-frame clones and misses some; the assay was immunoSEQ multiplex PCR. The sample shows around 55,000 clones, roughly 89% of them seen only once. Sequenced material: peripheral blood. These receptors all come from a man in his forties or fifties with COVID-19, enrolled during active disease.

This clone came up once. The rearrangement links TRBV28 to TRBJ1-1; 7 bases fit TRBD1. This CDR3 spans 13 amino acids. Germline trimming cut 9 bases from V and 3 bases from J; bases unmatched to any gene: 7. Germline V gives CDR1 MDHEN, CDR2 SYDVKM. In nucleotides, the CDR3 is TGTGCCAGTCTAGGGGGCTGGGACACTGAAGCTTTCTTT. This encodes CASLGGWDTEAFF.

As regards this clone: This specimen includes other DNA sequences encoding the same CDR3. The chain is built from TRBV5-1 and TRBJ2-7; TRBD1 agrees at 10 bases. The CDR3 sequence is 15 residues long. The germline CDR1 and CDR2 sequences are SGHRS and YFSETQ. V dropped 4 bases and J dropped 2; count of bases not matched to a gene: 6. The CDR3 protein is CASSPGGTGAYEQYF. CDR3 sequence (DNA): TGCGCCAGCAGCCCCGGAGGGACAGGGGCCTACGAGCAGTACTTC.

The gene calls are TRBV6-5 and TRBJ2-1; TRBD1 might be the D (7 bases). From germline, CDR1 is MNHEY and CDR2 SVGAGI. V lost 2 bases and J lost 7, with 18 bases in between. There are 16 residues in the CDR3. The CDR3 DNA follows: TGTGCCAGCAGTTACCTACAGGGGAATGGAGGGAATGAGCAGTTCTTC. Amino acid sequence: CASSYLQGNGGNEQFF.

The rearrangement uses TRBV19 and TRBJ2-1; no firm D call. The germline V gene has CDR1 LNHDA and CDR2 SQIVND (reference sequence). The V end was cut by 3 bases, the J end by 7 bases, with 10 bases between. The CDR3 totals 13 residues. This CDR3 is CASSITHMNEQFF. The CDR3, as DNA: TGTGCCAGTAGTATCACCCACATGAATGAGCAGTTCTTC. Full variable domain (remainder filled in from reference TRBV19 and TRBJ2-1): DGGITQSPKYLFRKEGQNVTLSCEQNLNHDAMYWYRQDPGQGLRLIYYSQIVNDFQKGDIAEGYSVSREKKESFPLTVTSAQKNPTAFYLCASSITHMNEQFFGPGTRLTVL.

This chain's CDR3 is CASSLGLYGYTF. For the CDR3, the DNA is TGTGCCAGCAGTTTGGGGCTCTATGGCTACACCTTC. The chain carries TRBV28 and TRBJ1-2, with a possible D match to TRBD1 (5 bases). The ends were cut back, 3 bases at V and 4 bases at J, with 6 bases in the middle. The germline V gene has CDR1 MDHEN and CDR2 SYDVKM. The CDR3 is 12 amino acids.

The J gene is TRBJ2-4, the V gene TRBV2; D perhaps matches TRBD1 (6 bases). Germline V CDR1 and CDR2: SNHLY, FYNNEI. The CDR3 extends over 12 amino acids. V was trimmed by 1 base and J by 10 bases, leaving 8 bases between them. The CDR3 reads CASSEVGGIQYF. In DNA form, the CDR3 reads TGTGCCAGCAGTGAAGTAGGGGGAATTCAGTACTTC.

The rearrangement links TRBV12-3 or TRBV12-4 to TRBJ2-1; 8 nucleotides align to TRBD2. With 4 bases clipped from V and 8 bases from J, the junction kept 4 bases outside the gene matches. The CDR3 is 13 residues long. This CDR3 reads CASSSTSEHEQFF. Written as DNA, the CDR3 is TGTGCCAGCAGTTCGACTAGCGAGCATGAGCAGTTCTTC.

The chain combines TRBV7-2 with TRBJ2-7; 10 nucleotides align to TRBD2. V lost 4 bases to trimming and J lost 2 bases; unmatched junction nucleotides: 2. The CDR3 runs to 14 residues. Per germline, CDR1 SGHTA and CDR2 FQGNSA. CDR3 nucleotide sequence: TGTGCCAGCAGCTCAGCGGGGGGGCCCTACGAGCAGTACTTC. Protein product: CASSSAGGPYEQYF.

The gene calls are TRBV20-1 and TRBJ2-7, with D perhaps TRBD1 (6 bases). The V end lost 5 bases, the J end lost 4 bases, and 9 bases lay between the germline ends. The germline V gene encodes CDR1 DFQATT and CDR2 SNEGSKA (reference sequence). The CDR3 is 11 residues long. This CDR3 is CSAQQGYEQYF. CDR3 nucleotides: TGCAGTGCTCAGCAGGGGTACGAGCAGTACTTC.

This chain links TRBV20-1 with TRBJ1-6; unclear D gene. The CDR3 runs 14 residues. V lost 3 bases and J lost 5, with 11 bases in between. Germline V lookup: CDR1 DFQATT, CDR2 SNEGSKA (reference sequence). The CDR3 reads CSASLGLDNSPLHF. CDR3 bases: TGCAGTGCTAGTTTAGGACTCGATAATTCACCCCTCCACTTT.

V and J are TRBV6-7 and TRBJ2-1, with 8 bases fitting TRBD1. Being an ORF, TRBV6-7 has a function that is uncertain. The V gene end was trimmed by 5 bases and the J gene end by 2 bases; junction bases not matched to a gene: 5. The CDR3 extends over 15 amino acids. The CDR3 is CASSPRTGTYNEQFF. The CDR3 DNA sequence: TGTGCCAGCAGTCCCAGGACAGGGACCTACAATGAGCAGTTCTTC.

Written as DNA, the CDR3 is TGTGCCAGCAGCTTGGACTCGGAGTCCTACAATGAGCAGTTCTTC. Protein sequence: CASSLDSESYNEQFF. V and J are TRBV7-3 and TRBJ2-1; D is perhaps TRBD2 (5 bases). Trimming took off 3 bases at V and 1 base at J, with 10 bases between the two ends. This CDR3 comprises 15 residues. Germline values: CDR1 SGHTA, CDR2 FQGTGA.

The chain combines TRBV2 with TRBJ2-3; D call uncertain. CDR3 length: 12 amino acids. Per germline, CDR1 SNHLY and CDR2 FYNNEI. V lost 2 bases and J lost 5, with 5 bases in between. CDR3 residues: CASSEIGDTQYF. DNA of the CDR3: TGTGCCAGCAGTGAAATCGGAGATACGCAGTATTTT.

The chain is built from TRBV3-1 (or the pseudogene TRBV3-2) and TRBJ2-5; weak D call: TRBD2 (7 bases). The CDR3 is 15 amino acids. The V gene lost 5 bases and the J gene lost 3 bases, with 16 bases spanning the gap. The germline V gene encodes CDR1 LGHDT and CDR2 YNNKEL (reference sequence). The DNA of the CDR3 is TGTGCCAGCAGCGGAAGGGGGGGGAGGGAAGAGACCCAGTACTTC. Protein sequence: CASSGRGGREETQYF.

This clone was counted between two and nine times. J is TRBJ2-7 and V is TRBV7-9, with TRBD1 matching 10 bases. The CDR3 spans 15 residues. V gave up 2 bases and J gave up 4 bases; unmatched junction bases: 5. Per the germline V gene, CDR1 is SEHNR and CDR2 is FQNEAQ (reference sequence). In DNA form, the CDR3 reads TGTGCCAGCAGCTTAACGGGACAGGGGTTATACGAGCAGTACTTC. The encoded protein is CASSLTGQGLYEQYF.

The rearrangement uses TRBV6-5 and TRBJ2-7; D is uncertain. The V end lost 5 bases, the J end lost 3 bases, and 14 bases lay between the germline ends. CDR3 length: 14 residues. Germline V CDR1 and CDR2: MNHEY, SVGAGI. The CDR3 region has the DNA TGTGCCAGCAGTCCGGGTGGTGATATCTACGAGCAGTACTTC. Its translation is CASSPGGDIYEQYF.

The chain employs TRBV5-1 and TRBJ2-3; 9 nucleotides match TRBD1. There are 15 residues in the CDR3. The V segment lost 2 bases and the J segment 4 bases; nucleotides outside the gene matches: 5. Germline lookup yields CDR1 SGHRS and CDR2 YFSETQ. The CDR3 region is CASSFRDRVPDTQYF. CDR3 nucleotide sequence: TGCGCCAGCAGCTTCCGGGACAGGGTTCCAGATACGCAGTATTTT.

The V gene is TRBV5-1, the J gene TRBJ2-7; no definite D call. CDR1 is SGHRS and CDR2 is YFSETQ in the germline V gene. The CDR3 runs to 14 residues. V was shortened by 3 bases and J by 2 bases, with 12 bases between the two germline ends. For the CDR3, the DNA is TGCGCCAGCAGCTCCCGGGTTAGTGCCTACGAGCAGTACTTC. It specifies CASSSRVSAYEQYF.

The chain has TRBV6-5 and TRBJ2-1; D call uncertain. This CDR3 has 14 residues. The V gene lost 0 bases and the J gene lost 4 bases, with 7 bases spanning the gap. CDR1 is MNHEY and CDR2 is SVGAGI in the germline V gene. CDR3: CASSYSTTYNEQFF. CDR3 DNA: TGTGCCAGCAGTTACTCGACGACTTACAATGAGCAGTTCTTC.

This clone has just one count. As DNA, the CDR3 is TGTGCCAGCAGGTATACAGGGAGTTCCTACGAGCAGTACTTC. Residues: CASRYTGSSYEQYF. The chain recombines TRBV7-8 with TRBJ2-7; possibly TRBD1 for D (6 bases). This CDR3 spans 14 amino acids. CDR1 is SGHVS, CDR2 FQNEAQ, per germline. Trimming took 6 bases from V and 1 from J, leaving 13 bases between them.

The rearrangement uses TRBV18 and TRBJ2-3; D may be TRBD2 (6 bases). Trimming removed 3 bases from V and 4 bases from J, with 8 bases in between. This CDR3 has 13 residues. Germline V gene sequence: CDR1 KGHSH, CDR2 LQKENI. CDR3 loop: CASSPAGSDTQYF. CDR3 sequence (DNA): TGTGCCAGCTCACCGGCGGGGTCAGATACGCAGTATTTT.

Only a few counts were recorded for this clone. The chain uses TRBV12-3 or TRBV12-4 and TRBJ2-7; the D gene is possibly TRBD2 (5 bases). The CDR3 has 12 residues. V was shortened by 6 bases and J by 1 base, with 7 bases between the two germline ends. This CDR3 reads CASRSGSYEQYF. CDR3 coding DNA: TGTGCCAGCAGGAGCGGATCCTACGAGCAGTACTTC.

The DNA for the CDR3 is TGTGCCAGCAGCTTTTACCTCGGACAGGGGGGGTCCTACGAGCAGTACTTC. This gives the protein CASSFYLGQGGSYEQYF. V is TRBV13 and J is TRBJ2-7; TRBD1 agrees at 10 bases. CDR1 is PRHDT, CDR2 FYEKMQ, per germline (reference sequence). The CDR3 contains 17 residues. The J segment lost 1 base and the V segment lost 3 bases, leaving 9 bases of the junction unmatched. Full variable domain (rest looked up from reference TRBV13 and TRBJ2-7): AAGVIQSPRHLIKEKRETATLKCYPIPRHDTVYWYQQGPGQDPQFLISFYEKMQSDKGSIPDRFSAQQFSDYHSELNMSSLELGDSALYFCASSFYLGQGGSYEQYFGPGTRLTVT.

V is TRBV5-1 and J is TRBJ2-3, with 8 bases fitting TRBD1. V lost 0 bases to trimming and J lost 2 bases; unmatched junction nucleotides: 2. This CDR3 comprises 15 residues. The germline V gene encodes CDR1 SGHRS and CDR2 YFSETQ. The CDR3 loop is CASSLAGGYTDTQYF. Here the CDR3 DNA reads TGCGCCAGCAGCTTGGCAGGGGGCTACACAGATACGCAGTATTTT.